Listed below are T cell receptor beta chains from one sample, sequenced in a study of CD8 T cells in Susac syndrome. TCRdb redid the calling of the immunoSEQ multiplex PCR reads with MiXCR, one entry per CDR3 protein. Of under 200,000 distinct CDR3 sequences in the sample, around 96% were seen once. Sequencing used CD8+ T cells from PBMCs. These receptors all stem from a human donor with multiple sclerosis. Each CDR3 is given with its conserved first and last residue. The D gene is left open where the match is weak. Where a row states a size, it is once, few, many or the class of an expanded clone; other rows omit it.

CDR3aa,CDR3nt,len,abundance,j_gene,v_gene,d_gene
CASSWFAGLPNEQFF,TGTGCCAGCAGTTGGTTTGCTGGACTACCCAATGAGCAGTTCTTC,15,.,TRBJ2-1,TRBV27,.
CASSYSGVPYEQYF,TGTGCCAGCAGTTACTCCGGGGTTCCCTACGAGCAGTACTTC,14,.,TRBJ2-7,TRBV6-5,.
CASSHRGPPYEQYF,TGTGCCAGCAGCCATCGTGGACCTCCCTACGAGCAGTACTTC,14,.,TRBJ2-7,TRBV3-1,.
CASGSPTAPGGRVYEQYF,TGTGCTAGTGGTTCGCCCACAGCCCCGGGAGGGAGAGTCTACGAGCAGTACTTC,18,.,TRBJ2-7,TRBV12-5,TRBD2
CASSQPGLAGGQETQYF,TGTGCCAGCAGCCAACCCGGACTAGCGGGGGGACAAGAGACCCAGTACTTC,17,.,TRBJ2-5,TRBV3-1,TRBD2
CASSQELASSTDTQYF,TGCGCCAGCAGCCAAGAATTAGCGAGTAGCACAGATACGCAGTATTTT,16,.,TRBJ2-3,TRBV4-1,.
CASGLLSWNTEAFF,TGTGCCAGCGGTCTTCTGTCTTGGAACACTGAAGCTTTCTTT,14,.,TRBJ1-1,TRBV5-6,.
CASSSRQGEETQYF,TGTGCCAGCAGCTCAAGACAGGGGGAAGAGACCCAGTACTTC,14,.,TRBJ2-5,TRBV7-6,TRBD1
CASSPPERNYEQYF,TGTGCCAGCAGCCCGCCCGAAAGGAACTACGAGCAGTACTTC,14,.,TRBJ2-7,TRBV7-9,.
CSVDDANTEAFF,TGCAGCGTTGACGATGCGAACACTGAAGCTTTCTTT,12,.,TRBJ1-1,TRBV29-1,.
CASSLTGGNTGELFF,TGTGCCAGCAGCTTAACAGGGGGGAACACCGGGGAGCTGTTTTTT,15,.,TRBJ2-2,TRBV7-3,.
CASSLVRSVYNSPLHF,TGTGCCAGCAGCTTAGTTAGGTCCGTCTATAATTCACCCCTCCACTTT,16,once,TRBJ1-6,TRBV7-2,.
CASNNGADTQYF,TGTGCCAGCAACAACGGGGCAGATACGCAGTATTTT,12,.,TRBJ2-3,TRBV14,.
CASSLSGTGHTGELFF,TGCGCCAGCAGCTTGTCTGGGACAGGGCACACCGGGGAGCTGTTTTTT,16,.,TRBJ2-2,TRBV5-1,TRBD1
CSARDQLAADNEQFF,TGCAGTGCTAGAGATCAACTAGCGGCTGACAATGAGCAGTTCTTC,15,.,TRBJ2-1,TRBV20-1,TRBD2
CATSPPGLTVGDTQYF,TGTGCCACCAGCCCCCCGGGACTCACGGTGGGTGATACGCAGTATTTT,16,.,TRBJ2-3,TRBV15,.
CATSSTSGSYNEQFF,TGTGCCACCAGCAGTACTAGCGGCTCCTACAATGAGCAGTTCTTC,15,.,TRBJ2-1,TRBV15,TRBD2
CASGGHEQFF,TGTGCCAGCGGGGGTCATGAGCAGTTCTTC,10,.,TRBJ2-1,TRBV2,.
CASRAGGPYEQYF,TGTGCCAGCAGAGCGGGAGGGCCCTACGAGCAGTACTTC,13,.,TRBJ2-7,TRBV28,TRBD2
CASSVGVGSYEQYF,TGTGCCAGCAGCGTAGGGGTCGGAAGCTACGAGCAGTACTTC,14,.,TRBJ2-7,TRBV9,.
CASAGPSVAGWNEQFF,TGTGCCAGCGCGGGACCCTCGGTAGCGGGATGGAATGAGCAGTTCTTC,16,.,TRBJ2-1,TRBV25-1,TRBD2
CASSYGDSSYEQYF,TGTGCCAGCAGCTACGGGGACAGCTCCTACGAGCAGTACTTC,14,.,TRBJ2-7,TRBV7-2,TRBD1